This T cell receptor (beta chain) was sequenced during a study of cytomegalovirus exposure and HLA in healthy donors. This PCR relied on a set of 60 Vbeta primers and 13 Jbeta primers. Some clones are missing from TCRdb's copy, which holds only in-frame ones; the method was immunoSEQ multiplex PCR. Among around 180,000 clones listed, roughly 70% were seen once. Germline V gives CDR1 MNHNY, CDR2 SVGAGI (reference sequence). CDR3 size: 13 residues. The V and J ends lost 4 bases and 5 bases respectively, with 11 bases between them. This sequence originates from a girl under 18 in good health and CMV-seronegative. The rearrangement links TRBV6-6 to TRBJ2-5; D unclear. Sequencing input: PBMCs. The CDR3 bases are TGTGCCAGCAGTTCTAGTAGCAGCGAGACCCAGTACTTC. Translating gives CASSSSSSETQYF.